The rows below give T cell receptor beta chains drawn from one sample of a study of blood T cell repertoires in COVID-19. Assay used: immunoSEQ multiplex PCR; TCRdb lists only in-frame clones, some missing. The sample shows about 47,000 clones, more than 65% of them seen only once. Sequencing input: peripheral blood. These receptors all stem from a woman aged 60 to 75 with acute or convalescent COVID-19. The CDR3 runs from the conserved cysteine through the conserved F or W. A D gene is named only where the DNA matches it firmly. Rows give clone size only sometimes, using once, few, many, or a class for an expanded clone.

NA,TRBV6-2/TRBV6-3,TRBJ2-7,NA,CASSFPTYEQYF,TGTGCCAGCAGTTTCCCAACCTACGAGCAGTACTTC
NA,TRBV4-2,TRBJ2-3,NA,CASSLRGRGDEDTQYF,TGTGCCAGCAGCTTAAGGGGGCGGGGGGATGAAGATACGCAGTATTTT
NA,TRBV3-1/TRBV3-2,TRBJ2-5,NA,CASSHRGGETQYF,TGTGCCAGCAGCCACCGCGGGGGCGAGACCCAGTACTTC
NA,TRBV30,TRBJ1-5,once,CAQEGSGGAKPQHF,TGTGCCCAGGAAGGATCCGGCGGGGCGAAGCCCCAGCATTTT
NA,TRBV7-9,TRBJ1-5,once,CASSLAGDNQPQHF,TGTGCCAGCAGCTTAGCAGGGGACAATCAGCCCCAGCATTTT
TRBD1,TRBV6-5,TRBJ1-6,few,CASRRTGGVSPLHF,TGTGCCAGCAGGAGGACAGGGGGCGTTTCACCCCTCCACTTT
NA,TRBV19,TRBJ2-1,NA,CASRDWNEQFF,TGTGCCAGTAGAGACTGGAATGAGCAGTTCTTC
TRBD1,TRBV7-8,TRBJ1-6,NA,CASSSGQPNSPLHF,TGTGCCAGCAGCTCGGGACAGCCTAATTCACCCCTCCACTTT
NA,TRBV19,TRBJ2-7,NA,CASSMAGYEQYF,TGTGCCAGTAGTATGGCAGGCTACGAGCAGTACTTC
TRBD2,TRBV4-2,TRBJ2-2,NA,CASSLFPLAGENTGELFF,TGTGCCAGCAGCCTTTTCCCATTAGCGGGGGAGAACACCGGGGAGCTGTTTTTT
NA,TRBV6-1,TRBJ1-1,NA,CASSEMGAQTEAFF,TGTGCCAGCAGTGAGATGGGCGCGCAAACTGAAGCTTTCTTT
NA,TRBV19,TRBJ2-2,NA,CASSPGLGELFF,TGTGCCAGTAGCCCGGGGTTAGGGGAGCTGTTTTTT
TRBD1,TRBV2,TRBJ2-1,NA,CASRGTGNTYNNEQFF,TGTGCCAGCAGGGGGACAGGGAATACCTACAACAATGAACAGTTCTTC
TRBD1,TRBV3-1/TRBV3-2,TRBJ1-1,NA,CASSHVGRGETEAFF,TGTGCCAGCAGCCATGTGGGCAGGGGGGAAACTGAAGCTTTCTTT
NA,TRBV19,TRBJ1-6,once,CASNIAGIPLHF,TGTGCCAGTAATATAGCAGGGATACCCCTCCACTTT
NA,TRBV10-3,TRBJ1-4,NA,CAIRPDGAEKLFF,TGTGCCATCAGGCCCGATGGGGCTGAAAAACTGTTTTTT
NA,TRBV4-1,TRBJ1-1,few,CASSQVRGPEAFF,TGCGCCAGCAGCCAAGTCAGGGGACCTGAAGCTTTCTTT
TRBD1,TRBV10-2,TRBJ1-5,NA,CASSERGQYQPQHF,TGCGCCAGCAGTGAGAGGGGACAGTATCAGCCCCAGCATTTT
TRBD2,TRBV10-3,TRBJ2-1,few,CAISDPTRTSGGAGNEQFF,TGTGCCATCAGTGACCCCACCCGGACTAGCGGGGGGGCTGGCAATGAGCAGTTCTTC
TRBD2,TRBV10-3,TRBJ2-2,NA,CAIRLERGANTGELFF,TGTGCCATCAGATTAGAGCGGGGGGCGAACACCGGGGAGCTGTTTTTT
NA,TRBV20-1,TRBJ2-1,NA,CSTTYNEQFF,TGCAGTACCACATACAATGAGCAGTTCTTC
NA,TRBV5-1,TRBJ1-2,NA,CASSLRAGAGYTF,TGCGCCAGCAGCTTGAGGGCAGGGGCTGGCTACACCTTC
TRBD1,TRBV11-2,TRBJ1-5,NA,CASSEGQNQPQHF,TGTGCCAGCAGCGAGGGACAGAATCAGCCCCAGCATTTT
NA,TRBV10-3,TRBJ2-3,NA,CAISGRGTDTQYF,TGTGCCATCAGTGGTCGTGGCACAGATACGCAGTATTTT
NA,TRBV6-2/TRBV6-3,TRBJ1-1,NA,CASSYSVTGRPEAFF,TGTGCCAGCAGTTACTCGGTCACAGGGCGACCTGAAGCTTTCTTT
NA,TRBV6-1,TRBJ1-2,NA,CASSEDSGYGYTF,TGTGCCAGCAGTGAAGACAGCGGCTATGGCTACACCTTC
TRBD1,TRBV24-1,TRBJ1-3,NA,CATSDTGGSGNTIYF,TGTGCCACCAGCGATACAGGGGGCTCTGGAAACACCATATATTTT
TRBD1,TRBV5-5,TRBJ2-1,NA,CASSLQGASYNEQFF,TGTGCCAGCAGCTTACAGGGGGCGTCCTACAATGAGCAGTTCTTC
TRBD2,TRBV24-1,TRBJ2-3,NA,CATSDWTSGDTQYF,TGTGCCACCAGTGATTGGACTAGCGGAGATACGCAGTATTTT
TRBD1,TRBV15,TRBJ2-1,NA,CATSRDRSSYNEQFF,TGTGCCACCAGCAGGGACAGGAGCTCCTACAATGAGCAGTTCTTC
NA,TRBV6-5,TRBJ1-5,NA,CASSSRQGYQPQHF,TGTGCCAGCAGTTCCAGGCAGGGGTACCAGCCCCAGCATTTT
NA,TRBV7-9,TRBJ1-6,NA,CASSLGSNSPLHF,TGTGCCAGCAGCTTAGGCAGTAATTCACCCCTCCACTTT
NA,TRBV4-1,TRBJ2-2,NA,CASSQAGNRAGGELFF,TGCGCCAGCAGCCAAGCCGGGAACAGGGCCGGCGGGGAGCTGTTTTTT
TRBD1,TRBV24-1,TRBJ2-1,once,CATSSGTGVMGEQFF,TGTGCCACCAGTTCCGGGACAGGGGTAATGGGTGAGCAGTTCTTC
TRBD1,TRBV19,TRBJ1-5,few,CASSIDTGQGQPQHF,TGTGCCAGTAGTATAGATACGGGACAGGGACAGCCCCAGCATTTT
TRBD2,TRBV12-3/TRBV12-4,TRBJ2-1,NA,CASSFSGRDEQFF,TGTGCCAGCAGTTTTTCGGGGAGGGATGAGCAGTTCTTC
TRBD1,TRBV18,TRBJ2-7,NA,CASSRPGQKYEQYF,TGTGCCAGCTCACGGCCGGGACAGAAATACGAGCAGTACTTC
TRBD1,TRBV30,TRBJ1-2,NA,CAWRDRDRGYGYTF,TGTGCCTGGAGGGACCGGGACAGGGGCTATGGCTACACCTTC
NA,TRBV7-9,TRBJ2-5,NA,CASSLPGRLLETQYF,TGTGCCAGCAGCTTACCCGGTCGGTTGCTGGAGACCCAGTACTTC
NA,TRBV18,TRBJ1-5,NA,CASSPGGNQPQHF,TGTGCCAGCTCACCAGGGGGGAATCAGCCCCAGCATTTT
NA,TRBV12-5,TRBJ1-2,NA,CASERDFAHGYTF,TGTGCTAGTGAAAGGGACTTCGCTCATGGCTACACCTTC
TRBD1,TRBV6-5,TRBJ2-1,NA,CASSNRQGSYNEQFF,TGTGCCAGCAGCAATCGACAGGGGTCCTACAATGAGCAGTTCTTC
TRBD1,TRBV5-1,TRBJ2-7,NA,CASSRGQGATEQYF,TGCGCCAGCAGCCGCGGACAGGGGGCAACCGAGCAGTACTTC
NA,TRBV28,TRBJ1-4,NA,CAIPGGDEKLFF,TGTGCCATCCCGGGAGGGGACGAAAAACTGTTTTTT
TRBD1,TRBV27,TRBJ1-2,NA,CASSSGQVSGYTF,TGTGCCAGCAGTTCGGGACAGGTTTCTGGCTACACCTTC